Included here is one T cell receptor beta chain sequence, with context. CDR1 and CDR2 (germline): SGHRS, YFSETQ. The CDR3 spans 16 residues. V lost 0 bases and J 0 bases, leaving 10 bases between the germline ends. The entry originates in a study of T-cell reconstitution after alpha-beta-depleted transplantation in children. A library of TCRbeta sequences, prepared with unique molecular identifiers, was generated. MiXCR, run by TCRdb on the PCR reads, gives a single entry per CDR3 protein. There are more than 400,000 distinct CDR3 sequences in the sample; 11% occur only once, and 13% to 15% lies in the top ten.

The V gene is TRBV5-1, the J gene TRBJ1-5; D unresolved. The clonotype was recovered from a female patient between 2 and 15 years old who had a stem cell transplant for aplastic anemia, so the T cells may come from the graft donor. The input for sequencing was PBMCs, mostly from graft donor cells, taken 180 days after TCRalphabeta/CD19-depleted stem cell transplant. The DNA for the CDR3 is TGCGCCAGCAGCTTGGGGGCACCACATAGCAATCAGCCCCAGCATTTT. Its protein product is CASSLGAPHSNQPQHF.